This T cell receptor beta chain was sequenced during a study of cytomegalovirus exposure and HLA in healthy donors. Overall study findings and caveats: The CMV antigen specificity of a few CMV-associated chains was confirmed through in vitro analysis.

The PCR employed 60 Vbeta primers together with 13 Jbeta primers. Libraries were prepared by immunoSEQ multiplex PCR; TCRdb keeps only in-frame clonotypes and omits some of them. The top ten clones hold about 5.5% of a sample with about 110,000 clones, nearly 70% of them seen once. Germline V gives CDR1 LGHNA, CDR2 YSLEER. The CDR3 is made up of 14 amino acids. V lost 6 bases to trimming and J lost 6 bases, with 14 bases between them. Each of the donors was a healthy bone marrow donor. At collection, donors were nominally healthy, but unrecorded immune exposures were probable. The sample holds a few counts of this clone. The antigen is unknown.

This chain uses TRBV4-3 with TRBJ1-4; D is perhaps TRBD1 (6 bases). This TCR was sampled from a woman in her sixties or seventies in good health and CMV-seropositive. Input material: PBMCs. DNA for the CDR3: TGCGCCAGCAGAGGGACATTCATTGATGAAAAACTGTTTTTT. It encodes CASRGTFIDEKLFF.